The 31 T cell receptor beta chains listed next were all sequenced from one sample in a study of OX40 agonist ivuxolimab in advanced cancers. Produced via immunoSEQ multiplex PCR; TCRdb's table is partial and in-frame only. The sample yields around 18,000 clones, approximately 85% seen once. This sample comprised CD4+ or CD8+ T cells sorted from blood, obtained in a trial of the OX40 agonist ivuxolimab. Receptors originate from an adult with an advanced solid tumor such as melanoma, head and neck, liver or kidney cancer.

The table lists this clone with a count of one. V is TRBV14 and J is TRBJ2-2; D gene unclear. Germline V gives CDR1 SGHDN, CDR2 FVKESK. V lost 1 base, J lost 0 bases, and 12 bases lay in between. The CDR3 loop spans 17 amino acids. CDR3 in amino acids: CASSQAVTVPNTGELFF. The DNA of the CDR3 is TGTGCCAGCAGCCAAGCGGTAACAGTTCCGAACACCGGGGAGCTGTTTTTT.

This clone has just one count. This sequence joins TRBV7-6 and TRBJ2-1; 8 bases fit TRBD2. The junction had 2 bases not matched to a gene; V was cut back by 5 bases and J by 2 bases. From germline, CDR1 is SGHVS and CDR2 FNYEAQ. The CDR3 runs 14 residues. The chain's CDR3 is CASSSGGTYNEQFF. The CDR3 DNA follows: TGTGCCAGCAGCAGCGGGGGCACCTACAATGAGCAGTTCTTC.

This rearrangement joins TRBV29-1 to TRBJ2-3, with D unclear. The CDR3 runs 12 residues. The germline V and J ends were trimmed by 4 bases and 7 bases, with 12 bases remaining between them. Germline V lookup: CDR1 SQVTM, CDR2 ANQGSEA. CDR3 DNA: TGCAGCGTTGTAGGCCTTAGGTATACGCAGTATTTT. Translating gives CSVVGLRYTQYF.

This chain connects TRBV7-9 to TRBJ2-5, with 12 bases fitting TRBD2. The CDR3 consists of 16 residues. CDR1 and CDR2 (germline): SEHNR, FQNEAQ (reference sequence). V trimming: 5 bases; J trimming: 0 bases; junction bases outside the gene matches: 4. CDR3 DNA: TGTGCCAGCAGCAGGGGACTAGCGGGCCACCAAGAGACCCAGTACTTC. It translates to CASSRGLAGHQETQYF.

The chain couples TRBV4-2 to TRBJ2-1, with D tentatively TRBD2 (7 bases). Trimming cost V 0 bases and J 5 bases, with 11 bases left between them. CDR1 is LGHNA, CDR2 YNFKEQ, per germline. The CDR3 has 15 amino acids. CDR3 bases: TGTGCCAGCAGCCAAGAAGGGGGAGGGCACAATGAGCAGTTCTTC. Translated: CASSQEGGGHNEQFF.

The table lists this clone with a few counts. In nucleotides, the CDR3 is TGTGCCAGTAGTTCTGGGGCCAATGAGCAGTTCTTC. Amino acid sequence: CASSSGANEQFF. This chain joins TRBV19 and TRBJ2-1; D is possibly TRBD1 (5 bases). V was cut by 5 bases and J by 6 bases, with 8 bases left in between. This CDR3 is 12 amino acids long. CDR1 and CDR2 from the germline V gene are LNHDA and SQIVND (reference sequence).

This sequence joins TRBV19 and TRBJ2-7; 7 bases map to TRBD1. Germline V gives CDR1 LNHDA, CDR2 SQIVND (reference sequence). After removal of 4 bases from V and 7 bases from J, the junction contained 10 bases not matched to a gene. The CDR3 runs 14 residues. The DNA of the CDR3 is TGTGCCAGTAGTAGGGGGACAGAAGTACGTGAGCAGTACTTC. It translates to CASSRGTEVREQYF.

The V and J genes are TRBV14 and TRBJ1-5, with D unresolved. The CDR3 is 13 amino acids. Germline CDR1 reads SGHDN; CDR2 reads FVKESK. V lost 4 bases to trimming and J lost 0 bases, with 4 bases between them. This chain's CDR3 is CASSLYSNQPQHF. The CDR3 DNA reads TGTGCCAGCAGCCTTTATAGCAATCAGCCCCAGCATTTT.

This clone has only a few counts. This chain uses TRBV10-3 with TRBJ1-5; 7 nucleotides align to TRBD1. The trim removed 5 bases at V and 4 bases at J, leaving 5 bases unmatched. CDR1 is ENHRY and CDR2 is SYGVKD in the germline V gene. CDR3 length: 14 amino acids. Here the CDR3 reads CAISTGDTNQPQHF. The CDR3 coding sequence is TGTGCCATCAGTACAGGGGATACTAATCAGCCCCAGCATTTT.

V is TRBV21-1 and J is TRBJ2-1; TRBD2, the table's D call, was not compared with the DNA. TRBV21-1 is shown as a pseudogene. The CDR3 is made up of 19 amino acids. CDR3 sequence reads: CASSKGGLAGEGSYNEQFF. Here the CDR3 DNA reads TGTGCCAGCAGCAAAGGAGGACTAGCGGGAGAGGGCTCCTACAATGAGCAGTTCTTC.

This chain connects TRBV7-6 to TRBJ1-1; no reliable D call. The CDR3 consists of 16 residues. CDR1 is SGHVS, CDR2 FNYEAQ, per germline. The V gene lost 3 bases and the J gene lost 0 bases, with 14 bases spanning the gap. The CDR3 reads CASSLRPLAVNTEAFF. The CDR3 DNA is TGTGCCAGCAGCTTGAGACCGCTCGCAGTGAACACTGAAGCTTTCTTT.

The V and J genes are TRBV19 and TRBJ1-5; 8 nucleotides match TRBD1. The CDR3 is 16 amino acids. Germline assignment: CDR1 LNHDA and CDR2 SQIVND (reference sequence). V gave up 0 bases and J gave up 7 bases; unmatched junction bases: 8. The CDR3 sequence: CASSIDWTGYLQPQHF. For the CDR3, the DNA is TGTGCCAGTAGTATAGACTGGACAGGGTATCTCCAGCCCCAGCATTTT. Combining the CDR3 with reference TRBV19 and TRBJ1-5 gives the whole variable domain DGGITQSPKYLFRKEGQNVTLSCEQNLNHDAMYWYRQDPGQGLRLIYYSQIVNDFQKGDIAEGYSVSREKKESFPLTVTSAQKNPTAFYLCASSIDWTGYLQPQHFGDGTRLSIL.

The chain couples TRBV2 to TRBJ2-2, with 11 bases identical to TRBD2. This CDR3 has 19 amino acids. Germline values: CDR1 SNHLY, CDR2 FYNNEI. V trimming: 1 base; J trimming: 3 bases; junction bases outside the gene matches: 10. The chain's CDR3 is CASSEDQLAGARYTGELFF. CDR3 DNA: TGTGCCAGCAGTGAAGACCAACTAGCGGGAGCCCGGTACACCGGGGAGCTGTTTTTT.

This chain joins TRBV9 and TRBJ1-1, with D hard to call. CDR1 and CDR2 (germline): SGDLS, YYNGEE. V lost 0 bases and J lost 4, with 13 bases in between. CDR3 length: 15 residues. The CDR3, as DNA: TGTGCCAGCAGCGTAGATTGGCAATTGACCACTGAAGCTTTCTTT. Amino acids: CASSVDWQLTTEAFF.

This clone showed up just once. This sequence joins TRBV10-3 and TRBJ2-7; D gene uncertain. The CDR3 consists of 13 residues. The V gene lost 3 bases and the J gene lost 3 bases, with 9 bases spanning the gap. CDR1 is ENHRY, CDR2 SYGVKD, per germline. CDR3 bases: TGTGCCATCAGTGAAGGCAGCCTCTACGAGCAGTACTTC. This encodes CAISEGSLYEQYF.

The chain has TRBV28 and TRBJ1-1; D remains ambiguous. Germline loops: CDR1 MDHEN, CDR2 SYDVKM. The V end was cut by 2 bases, the J end by 1 base, with 8 bases between. This CDR3 is built from 14 residues. The CDR3 DNA reads as TGTGCCAGCAGTTTACCCCGGGGGAACACTGAAGCTTTCTTT. This codes for CASSLPRGNTEAFF.

The chain carries TRBV10-3 and TRBJ1-3; D is possibly TRBD1 (5 bases). Germline assignment: CDR1 ENHRY and CDR2 SYGVKD. The V end was cut by 4 bases, the J end by 0 bases, with 10 bases between. CDR3 length: 15 amino acids. CDR3 protein: CAISAGGDSGNTIYF. The CDR3 coding sequence is TGTGCCATCAGTGCGGGGGGAGACTCTGGAAACACCATATATTTT.

The rearrangement links TRBV7-9 to TRBJ2-3; D gene uncertain. Germline V CDR1 and CDR2: SEHNR, FQNEAQ (reference sequence). V lost 5 bases and J lost 5, with 11 bases in between. The CDR3 spans 13 residues. DNA for the CDR3: TGTGCCAGCAGCCCCGCTTTTGTAGATACGCAGTATTTT. This encodes CASSPAFVDTQYF.

This clone has only one observation. The chain links TRBV7-6 to TRBJ1-1; no clear D gene. Trimming took off 5 bases at V and 4 bases at J, with 8 bases between the two ends. The CDR3 contains 12 residues. Looked up from germline, CDR1 is SGHVS and CDR2 is FNYEAQ. The CDR3 loop is CASSNGPTEAFF. The CDR3 bases are TGTGCCAGCAGCAACGGACCCACTGAAGCTTTCTTT.

This sequence joins TRBV11-2 and TRBJ2-7; either TRBD1 or TRBD2 may fit D (5 bases each). CDR1 and CDR2 from the germline V gene are SGHAT and FQNNGV. The CDR3 has 13 amino acids. V shed 3 bases and J shed 4 bases, with 10 bases lying between them. In nucleotides, the CDR3 is TGTGCCAGCAGCTTCGGGGCAAGGTACGAGCAGTACTTC. As protein: CASSFGARYEQYF.

V usage is TRBV27 and J usage is TRBJ2-2, with D perhaps TRBD1 or TRBD2 (5 bases each). Germline-derived CDR1 and CDR2 are MNHEY and SMNVEV (reference sequence). V was shortened by 10 bases and J by 4 bases, with 16 bases between the two germline ends. This CDR3 is 14 amino acids long. CDR3 protein: CATSYGASTGELFF. The CDR3 DNA reads as TGTGCCACGAGCTACGGGGCGAGCACCGGGGAGCTGTTTTTT.

The DNA for the CDR3 is TGCGCCAGCAGTCAAAGTAAGGGGACAGGAACCGGGGAGCTGTTTTTT. As protein: CASSQSKGTGTGELFF. The chain carries TRBV23-1 and TRBJ2-2; 8 bases are shared with TRBD1. TRBV23-1 is an open reading frame whose function is uncertain. Trimming at V came to 2 bases and at J to 5 bases, leaving 7 bases not matched to a gene. CDR3 length equals 16 residues.

In DNA form, the CDR3 reads TGTGCCAGCAGCCAGTGGGGCACAGATACGCAGTATTTT. Amino acids: CASSQWGTDTQYF. The chain recombines TRBV4-2 with TRBJ2-3; unclear D gene. The CDR3 is 13 amino acids. Germline CDR1 LGHNA, CDR2 YNFKEQ. The V end lost 3 bases, the J end lost 1 base, and 5 bases lay between the germline ends.

This sequence joins TRBV4-1 and TRBJ1-2; TRBD1 might be the D (5 bases). CDR3 length: 15 amino acids. The germline gives CDR1 MGHRA, CDR2 YSYEKL. V was clipped by 0 bases and J by 4 bases, with 12 bases between them. The CDR3, as DNA: TGCGCCAGCAGCCAAGATGACAGCCCTCTCTATGGCTACACCTTC. It encodes CASSQDDSPLYGYTF.

V gene TRBV29-1 combines with J gene TRBJ2-7, with D tentatively TRBD1 (5 bases). The germline CDR1 and CDR2 sequences are SQVTM and ANQGSEA. This CDR3 has 13 residues. The V end was cut by 4 bases, the J end by 0 bases, with 10 bases between. This CDR3 is CSVGAGLSYEQYF. In DNA form, the CDR3 reads TGCAGCGTTGGGGCAGGGCTCTCCTACGAGCAGTACTTC.

This clone was detected only a few times. The V gene is TRBV13, the J gene TRBJ2-3; no reliable D call. The CDR3 consists of 13 residues. Trimming removed 4 bases at V and 6 bases at J, with 11 bases between. CDR1 is PRHDT, CDR2 FYEKMQ, per germline (reference sequence). CDR3 coding DNA: TGTGCCAGCAGCTCCCCACCGAAGGATACGCAGTATTTT. Translating it yields CASSSPPKDTQYF.

This clone was observed once. This rearrangement joins TRBV11-3 to TRBJ2-1; TRBD1 is a possible D gene (5 bases). The CDR3 is 15 amino acids. Between the trimmed V and J ends, which lost 5 bases and 2 bases, there was a span of 13 bases. CDR1 and CDR2 (germline): SGHNT, YENEEA. CDR3 protein: CASSPGRGTYNEQFF. The CDR3 DNA sequence: TGTGCCAGCAGCCCAGGAAGGGGTACCTACAATGAGCAGTTCTTC.

The rearrangement uses TRBV6-5 and TRBJ2-7, with D perhaps TRBD1 (5 bases). CDR1 and CDR2 (germline): MNHEY, SVGAGI. This CDR3 has 12 residues. The V and J ends lost 3 bases and 5 bases respectively, with 8 bases between them. The CDR3 protein is CASSYQGHEQYF. CDR3 coding DNA: TGTGCCAGCAGTTATCAGGGCCACGAGCAGTACTTC.

In its sample, this clone ranks as medium-sized (0.01 to 0.1%). This chain joins TRBV6-1 and TRBJ2-1, with TRBD2 matching over 14 bases. The CDR3 spans 16 residues. With V trimmed by 3 bases and J by 8 bases, 6 bases remained unmatched. CDR1 MNHNS and CDR2 SASEGT come from the germline V gene. The CDR3 protein is CASSDPGLAGVDEQFF. CDR3 sequence (DNA): TGTGCCAGCAGTGACCCGGGACTAGCGGGAGTGGATGAGCAGTTCTTC.

The rearrangement uses TRBV11-2 and TRBJ2-3, with TRBD1 identical over 8 bases. Trimming cost V 8 bases and J 3 bases; bases outside gene matches: 7. The CDR3 extends over 14 amino acids. Germline lookup yields CDR1 SGHAT and CDR2 FQNNGV. Here the CDR3 reads CASVGQGMTDTQYF. CDR3 DNA: TGTGCCAGCGTAGGACAGGGAATGACAGATACGCAGTATTTT.

This clone has a handful of counts. The CDR3 reads CASSLGSWVEQFF. In DNA, the CDR3 is TGTGCCAGCAGCTTAGGAAGTTGGGTTGAGCAGTTCTTC. The rearrangement uses TRBV7-2 and TRBJ2-1; unclear D gene. The V end lost 1 base, the J end lost 9 bases, and 10 bases lay between the germline ends. From germline, CDR1 is SGHTA and CDR2 FQGNSA. The CDR3 has 13 amino acids.